This note documents a single T cell receptor beta chain sequence. Antigen unknown. CDR3 length: 15 residues. J lost 2 bases, V lost 4 bases, and 4 bases had no gene match. Germline V gene data show CDR1 as SGDLS and CDR2 as YYNGEE. These data are taken from a study of T cell responses to AZD1222 COVID-19 vaccine. Study observations and caveats: Variant regions that are unmutated are reportedly the target of nearly half of spike-specific TCRs. Increased Spike-specific TCR breadth and depth were observed after two AZD1222 doses. Across the whole spike, CD4 TCRs peaked at regions 160-218 and 743-854. Researchers took repertoire samples only after the peak T cell response had come.

TCRdb's copy holds only in-frame clones and misses some; the assay was immunoSEQ multiplex PCR. The sample has tens of thousands of clones, more than 75% seen once; the top ten hold roughly 21%. Source: peripheral blood, taken on day 0 of AZD1222 vaccination. The sequence came from an adult in good health. The genes are TRBV9 and TRBJ2-3; TRBD2 aligns across 10 bases. DNA of the CDR3: TGTGCCAGCAGCACACTAGCGGGACCCACAGATACGCAGTATTTT. As protein: CASSTLAGPTDTQYF.